The clone carrying this T cell receptor beta chain was counted many times. The antigen remains unidentified. The entry originates in a study of Graves' ophthalmopathy and Graves' hyperthyroidism. General study findings and limits: Ophthalmopathy and stable hyperthyroidism were discriminated by a 13-signature model, with over 85% sensitivity and under 84% specificity.

Amplified TCR beta CDR3 regions were obtained using RNA transcripts as template. A first-round RT-PCR used HTBI primers, followed by a second-round multiplex PCR. One entry per CDR3 protein, called by TCRdb with MiXCR from the multiplex PCR reads. The profile shows under 800,000 distinct CDR3 sequences, over 20% of them singletons. The CDR3 spans 14 residues. The V end was cut by 5 bases, the J end by 1 base, with 9 bases between. Orbital computed tomography and thyroid ultrasound, along with TRAb, serum thyroxine and clinical symptoms, underpinned diagnosis. The sequenced material came from peripheral blood. The clonotype comes from a woman younger than 30 with stable Graves' hyperthyroidism. Some clones in this sample may be carry-over from other donors' samples. This chain links TRBV12-3 or TRBV12-4 with TRBJ1-5; D remains ambiguous. The CDR3 nucleotides read TGTGCCAGCAGTATGGTGGGGAGCAATCAGCCCCAGCATTTT. It codes for CASSMVGSNQPQHF.